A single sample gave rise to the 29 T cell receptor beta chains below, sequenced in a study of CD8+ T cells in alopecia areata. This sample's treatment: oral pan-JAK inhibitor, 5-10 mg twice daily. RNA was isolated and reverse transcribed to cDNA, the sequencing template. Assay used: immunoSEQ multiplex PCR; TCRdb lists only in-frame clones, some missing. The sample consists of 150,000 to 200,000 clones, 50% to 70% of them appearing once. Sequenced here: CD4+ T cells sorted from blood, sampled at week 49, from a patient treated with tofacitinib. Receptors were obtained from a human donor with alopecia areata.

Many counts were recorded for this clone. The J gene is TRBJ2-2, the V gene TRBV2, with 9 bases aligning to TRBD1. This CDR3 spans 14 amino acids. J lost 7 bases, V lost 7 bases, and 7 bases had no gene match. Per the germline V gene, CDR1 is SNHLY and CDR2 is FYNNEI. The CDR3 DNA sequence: TGTGCCAGCAAGACAGGGGGTTTTGGCGGGGAGCTGTTTTTT. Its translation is CASKTGGFGGELFF.

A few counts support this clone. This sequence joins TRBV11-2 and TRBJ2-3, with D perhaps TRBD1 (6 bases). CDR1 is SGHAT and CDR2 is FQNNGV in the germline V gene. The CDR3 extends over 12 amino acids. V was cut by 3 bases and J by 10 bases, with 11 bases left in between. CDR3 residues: CASSLDGTSQYF. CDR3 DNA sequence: TGTGCCAGCAGCTTGGACGGGACATCGCAGTATTTT.

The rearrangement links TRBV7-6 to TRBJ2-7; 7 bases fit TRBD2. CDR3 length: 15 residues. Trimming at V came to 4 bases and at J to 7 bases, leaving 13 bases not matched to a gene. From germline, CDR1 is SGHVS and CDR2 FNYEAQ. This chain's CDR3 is CASSSQWEGRKEQYF. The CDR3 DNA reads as TGTGCCAGCAGCTCCCAATGGGAGGGGAGGAAGGAGCAGTACTTC.

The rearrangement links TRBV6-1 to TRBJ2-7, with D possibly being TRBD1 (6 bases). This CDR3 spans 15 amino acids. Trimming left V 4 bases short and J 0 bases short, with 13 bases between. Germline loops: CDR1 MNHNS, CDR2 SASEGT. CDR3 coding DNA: TGTGCCAGCAGTGCGTACAGGGACCACTCCTACGAGCAGTACTTC. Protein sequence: CASSAYRDHSYEQYF.

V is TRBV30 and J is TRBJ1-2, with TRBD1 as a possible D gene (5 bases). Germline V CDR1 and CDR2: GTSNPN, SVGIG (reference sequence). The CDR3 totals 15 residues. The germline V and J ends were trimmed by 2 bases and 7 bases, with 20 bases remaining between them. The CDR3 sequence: CAWSSGRQQTAGYTF. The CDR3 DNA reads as TGTGCCTGGAGTTCGGGACGTCAACAAACCGCTGGCTACACCTTC. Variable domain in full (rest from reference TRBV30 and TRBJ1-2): SQTIHQWPATLVQPVGSPLSLECTVEGTSNPNLYWYRQAAGRGLQLLFYSVGIGQISSEVPQNLSASRPQDRQFILSSKKLLLSDSGFYLCAWSSGRQQTAGYTFGSGTRLTVV.

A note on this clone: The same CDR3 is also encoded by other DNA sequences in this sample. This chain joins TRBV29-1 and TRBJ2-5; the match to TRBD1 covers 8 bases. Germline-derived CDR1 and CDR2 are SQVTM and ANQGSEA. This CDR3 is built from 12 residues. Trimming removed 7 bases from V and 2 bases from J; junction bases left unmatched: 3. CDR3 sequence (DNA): TGCAGCGCTGGACAGGGACAAGAGACCCAGTACTTC. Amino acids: CSAGQGQETQYF.

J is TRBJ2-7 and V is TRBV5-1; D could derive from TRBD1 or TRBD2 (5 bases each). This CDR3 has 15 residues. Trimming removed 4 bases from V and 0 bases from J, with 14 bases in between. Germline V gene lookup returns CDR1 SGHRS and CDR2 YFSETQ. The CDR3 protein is CASSPRDGISYEQYF. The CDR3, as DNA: TGCGCCAGCAGCCCTAGGGACGGGATCTCCTACGAGCAGTACTTC.

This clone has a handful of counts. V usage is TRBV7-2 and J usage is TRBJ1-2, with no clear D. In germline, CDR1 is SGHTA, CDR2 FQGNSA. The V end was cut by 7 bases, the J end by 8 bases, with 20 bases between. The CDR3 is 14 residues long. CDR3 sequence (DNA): TGTGCCAGCACCACCCGTGTAGGGATATCGGGCTACACCTTC. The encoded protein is CASTTRVGISGYTF.

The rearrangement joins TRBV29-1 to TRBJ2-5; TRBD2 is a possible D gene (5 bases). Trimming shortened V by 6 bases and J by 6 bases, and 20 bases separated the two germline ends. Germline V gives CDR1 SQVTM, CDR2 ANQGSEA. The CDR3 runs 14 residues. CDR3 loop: CSVARVDRRKTQYF. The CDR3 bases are TGCAGCGTGGCCCGTGTTGACCGGAGGAAGACCCAGTACTTC.

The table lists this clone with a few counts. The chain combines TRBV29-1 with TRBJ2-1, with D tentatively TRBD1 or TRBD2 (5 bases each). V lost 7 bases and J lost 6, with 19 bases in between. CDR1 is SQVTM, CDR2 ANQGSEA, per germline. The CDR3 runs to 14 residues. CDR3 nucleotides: TGCAGCGCCCAGCAACGGGGCGCTTTCAATGAGCAGTTCTTC. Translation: CSAQQRGAFNEQFF.

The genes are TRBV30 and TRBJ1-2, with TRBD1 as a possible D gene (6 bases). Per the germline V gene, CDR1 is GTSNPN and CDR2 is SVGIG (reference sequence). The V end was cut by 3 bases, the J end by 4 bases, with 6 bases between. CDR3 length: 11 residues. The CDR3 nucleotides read TGTGCCTGGAGACAGGGCTATGGCTACACCTTC. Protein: CAWRQGYGYTF.

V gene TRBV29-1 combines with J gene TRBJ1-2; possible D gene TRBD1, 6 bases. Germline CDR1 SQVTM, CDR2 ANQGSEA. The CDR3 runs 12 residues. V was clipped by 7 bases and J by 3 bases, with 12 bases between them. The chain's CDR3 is CSARAGDYGYTF. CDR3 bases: TGCAGCGCCCGGGCAGGGGACTATGGCTACACCTTC.

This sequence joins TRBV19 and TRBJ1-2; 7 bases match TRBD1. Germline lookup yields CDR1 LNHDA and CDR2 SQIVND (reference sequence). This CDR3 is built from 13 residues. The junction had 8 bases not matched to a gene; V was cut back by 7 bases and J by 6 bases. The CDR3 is CASKPTGTDGYTF. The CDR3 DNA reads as TGTGCCAGTAAACCGACTGGGACAGATGGCTACACCTTC.

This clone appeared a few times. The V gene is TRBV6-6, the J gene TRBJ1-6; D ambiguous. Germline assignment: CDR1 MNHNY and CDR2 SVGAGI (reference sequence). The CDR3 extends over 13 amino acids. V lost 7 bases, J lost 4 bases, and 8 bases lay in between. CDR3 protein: CASTPRYNSPLHF. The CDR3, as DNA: TGTGCCAGCACCCCCAGATATAATTCACCCCTCCACTTT.

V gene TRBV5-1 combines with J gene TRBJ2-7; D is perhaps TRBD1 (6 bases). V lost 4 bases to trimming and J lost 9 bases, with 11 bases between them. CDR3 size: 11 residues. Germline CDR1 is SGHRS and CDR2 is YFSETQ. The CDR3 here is CASSEDSVQYF. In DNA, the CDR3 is TGCGCCAGCAGCGAGGACAGTGTGCAGTACTTC.

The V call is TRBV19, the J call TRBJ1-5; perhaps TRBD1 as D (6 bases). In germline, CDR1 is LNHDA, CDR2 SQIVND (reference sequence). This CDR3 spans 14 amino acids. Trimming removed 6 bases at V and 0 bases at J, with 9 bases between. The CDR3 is CASRETGSNQPQHF. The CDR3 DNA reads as TGTGCCAGTAGGGAGACAGGTAGCAATCAGCCCCAGCATTTT.

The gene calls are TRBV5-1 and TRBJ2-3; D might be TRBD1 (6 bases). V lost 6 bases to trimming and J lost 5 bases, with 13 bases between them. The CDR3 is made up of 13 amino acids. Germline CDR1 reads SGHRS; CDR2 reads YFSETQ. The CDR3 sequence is CASTTGYGDTQYF. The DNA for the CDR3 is TGCGCCAGCACAACAGGGTATGGAGATACGCAGTATTTT.

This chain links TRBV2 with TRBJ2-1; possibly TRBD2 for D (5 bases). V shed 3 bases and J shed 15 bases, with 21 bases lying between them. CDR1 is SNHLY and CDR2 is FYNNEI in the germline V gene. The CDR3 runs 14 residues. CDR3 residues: CASSDRTGGLRRFF. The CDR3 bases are TGTGCCAGCAGTGATCGAACGGGCGGACTCCGTCGGTTCTTC.

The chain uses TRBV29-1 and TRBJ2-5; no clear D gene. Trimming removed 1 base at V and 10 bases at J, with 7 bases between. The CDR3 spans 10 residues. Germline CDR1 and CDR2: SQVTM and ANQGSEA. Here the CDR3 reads CSVEGPFQYF. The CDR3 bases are TGCAGCGTTGAAGGTCCGTTCCAGTACTTC.

In nucleotides, the CDR3 is TGTGCCAGCAGCGTAGAACCGACCTACGAGCAGTACTTC. Its translation: CASSVEPTYEQYF. The chain recombines TRBV9 with TRBJ2-7; D not resolved. There are 13 residues in the CDR3. Trimming removed 0 bases from V and 2 bases from J, with 6 bases in between. Germline CDR1 reads SGDLS; CDR2 reads YYNGEE.

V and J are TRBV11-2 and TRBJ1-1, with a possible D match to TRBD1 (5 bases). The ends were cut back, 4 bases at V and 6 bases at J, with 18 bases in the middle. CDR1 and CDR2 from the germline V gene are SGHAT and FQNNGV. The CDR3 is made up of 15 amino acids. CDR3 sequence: CASSSDGGYVAEAFF. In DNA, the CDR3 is TGTGCCAGCAGCTCAGATGGGGGGTACGTGGCTGAAGCTTTCTTT.

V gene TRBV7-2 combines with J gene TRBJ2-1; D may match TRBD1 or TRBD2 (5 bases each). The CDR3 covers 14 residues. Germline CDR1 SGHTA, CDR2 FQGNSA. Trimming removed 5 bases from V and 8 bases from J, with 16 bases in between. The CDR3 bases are TGTGCCAGCAGCGCGACTACCCGGGGCGATGAGCAGTTCTTC. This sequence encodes CASSATTRGDEQFF.

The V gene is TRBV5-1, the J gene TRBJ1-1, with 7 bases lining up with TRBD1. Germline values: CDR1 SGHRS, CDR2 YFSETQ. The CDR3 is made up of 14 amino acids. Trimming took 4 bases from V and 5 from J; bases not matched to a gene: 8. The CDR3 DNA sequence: TGCGCCAGCAGCCCTCAGACAGGGAATACTGAAGCTTTCTTT. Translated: CASSPQTGNTEAFF.

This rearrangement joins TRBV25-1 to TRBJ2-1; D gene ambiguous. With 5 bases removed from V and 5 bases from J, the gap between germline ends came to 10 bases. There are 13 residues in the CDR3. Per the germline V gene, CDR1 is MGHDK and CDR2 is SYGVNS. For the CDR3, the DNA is TGTGCCAGCAGTTATTCCAAAAACAATGAGCAGTTCTTC. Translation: CASSYSKNNEQFF.

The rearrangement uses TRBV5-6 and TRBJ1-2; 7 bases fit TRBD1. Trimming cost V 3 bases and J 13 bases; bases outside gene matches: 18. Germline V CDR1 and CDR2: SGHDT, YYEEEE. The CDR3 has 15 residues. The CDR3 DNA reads TGTGCCAGCAGCTCGTGGGGCCTAACACAGGGGACGCGCACCTTC. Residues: CASSSWGLTQGTRTF.

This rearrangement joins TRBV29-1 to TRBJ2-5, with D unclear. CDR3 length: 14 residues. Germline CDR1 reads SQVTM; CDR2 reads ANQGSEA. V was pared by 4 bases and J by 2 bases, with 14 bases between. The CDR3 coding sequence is TGCAGCGTTGTCCCCAGGCTACGTCAAGAGACCCAGTACTTC. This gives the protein CSVVPRLRQETQYF. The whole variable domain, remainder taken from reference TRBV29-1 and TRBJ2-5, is SAVISQKPSRDICQRGTSLTIQCQVDSQVTMMFWYRQQPGQSLTLIATANQGSEATYESGFVIDKFPISRPNLTFSTLTVSNMSPEDSSIYLCSVVPRLRQETQYFGPGTRLLVL.

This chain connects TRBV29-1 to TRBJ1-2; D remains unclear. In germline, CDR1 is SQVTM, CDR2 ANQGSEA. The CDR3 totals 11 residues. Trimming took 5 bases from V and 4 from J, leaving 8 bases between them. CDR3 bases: TGCAGCGTTTCGAGGGCCTATGGCTACACCTTC. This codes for CSVSRAYGYTF.

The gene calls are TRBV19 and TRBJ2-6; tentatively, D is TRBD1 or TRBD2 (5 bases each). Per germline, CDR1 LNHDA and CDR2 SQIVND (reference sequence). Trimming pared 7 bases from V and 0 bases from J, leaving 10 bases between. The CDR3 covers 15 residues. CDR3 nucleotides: TGTGCCAGTACCCTGGGGGTCTCTGGGGCCAACGTCCTGACTTTC. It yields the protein CASTLGVSGANVLTF.

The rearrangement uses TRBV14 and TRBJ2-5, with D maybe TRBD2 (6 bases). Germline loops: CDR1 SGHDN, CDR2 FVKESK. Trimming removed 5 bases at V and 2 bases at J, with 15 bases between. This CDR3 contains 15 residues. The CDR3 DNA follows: TGTGCCAGCAGCGAAACGGGAGCGCGGCAAGAGACCCAGTACTTC. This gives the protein CASSETGARQETQYF.